Sequencing of this TCR beta chain was carried out in a study of control samples from healthy donors and cancer patients. Germline loops: CDR1 SGHTA, CDR2 FQGNSA. Trimming at V came to 5 bases and at J to 7 bases, leaving 6 bases not matched to a gene. The CDR3 is 14 amino acids. The assay was immunoSEQ multiplex PCR, and TCRdb's table has in-frame clones only and misses some. The sample lists approximately 190,000 clones; 91% were seen once. The sequenced sample was blood. This clonotype originated in a man aged 30 to 45 in good health. V gene TRBV7-2 combines with J gene TRBJ1-4; 8 nucleotides agree with TRBD1. CDR3 nucleotide sequence: TGTGCCAGCAGCCCAGGGGGCTCGGGTGAAAAACTGTTTTTT. Translation gives CASSPGGSGEKLFF.